One and the same sample provided the 29 T cell receptor beta chains below, sequenced in a study of blood T cell repertoires in COVID-19. Profiling relied on immunoSEQ multiplex PCR, and the TCRdb table lists in-frame clones only, not all of them. This table holds 350,000 to 450,000 clones, about 89% found once. Sequenced: peripheral blood. The source is an older woman with COVID-19, enrolled during active disease.

This chain connects TRBV29-1 to TRBJ1-3; D not resolved. V was pared by 5 bases and J by 9 bases, with 20 bases between. The CDR3 totals 14 residues. Germline CDR1 is SQVTM and CDR2 is ANQGSEA. The CDR3 region is CSVSTAINYATIYF. CDR3 DNA: TGCAGCGTTTCGACCGCTATTAACTATGCCACCATATATTTT.

The chain carries TRBV5-4 and TRBJ2-1, with 9 nucleotides matching TRBD2. CDR1 is SGHNT and CDR2 is YYREEE in the germline V gene (reference sequence). V shed 4 bases and J 8 bases; nucleotides not matched to a gene: 7. The CDR3 length is 14 residues. The CDR3 is CASSHKTSGYEQFF. The DNA for the CDR3 is TGTGCCAGCAGCCACAAGACTAGCGGATATGAGCAGTTCTTC.

The gene calls are TRBV5-4 and TRBJ1-2, with D uncertain. Germline CDR1 reads SGHNT; CDR2 reads YYREEE (reference sequence). The V gene lost 3 bases and the J gene lost 5 bases, with 14 bases spanning the gap. This CDR3 has 14 amino acids. CDR3 sequence: CASSSGSPGYGYTF. CDR3 nucleotide sequence: TGTGCCAGCAGCTCCGGGTCTCCTGGTTATGGCTACACCTTC.

The chain has TRBV11-3 and TRBJ1-6; possibly TRBD1 for D (5 bases). The CDR3 runs to 14 residues. V was pared by 11 bases and J by 0 bases, with 11 bases between. From germline, CDR1 is SGHNT and CDR2 YENEEA. CDR3: CAGLGGSYNSPLHF. In DNA form, the CDR3 reads TGTGCCGGTCTCGGGGGCTCCTATAATTCACCCCTCCACTTT.

The chain uses TRBV2 and TRBJ1-6, with 10 bases identical to TRBD1. V shed 3 bases and J 7 bases; nucleotides not matched to a gene: 3. CDR1 and CDR2 from the germline V gene are SNHLY and FYNNEI. The CDR3 covers 15 residues. The DNA for the CDR3 is TGTGCCAGCAGTGAGACAGGGGGCCGGAATTCACCCCTCCACTTT. Translation: CASSETGGRNSPLHF.

The chain couples TRBV4-2 to TRBJ2-1; perhaps TRBD2 as D (5 bases). There are 16 residues in the CDR3. Per the germline V gene, CDR1 is LGHNA and CDR2 is YNFKEQ. The V gene lost 0 bases and the J gene lost 3 bases, with 12 bases spanning the gap. CDR3 residues: CASSQDGTGLYNEQFF. In nucleotides, the CDR3 is TGTGCCAGCAGCCAAGATGGCACCGGACTCTACAATGAGCAGTTCTTC.

The J gene is TRBJ1-5, the V gene TRBV18; possibly TRBD1 for D (6 bases). The CDR3 consists of 17 residues. Germline V gene sequence: CDR1 KGHSH, CDR2 LQKENI. Trimming shortened V by 2 bases and J by 0 bases, and 14 bases separated the two germline ends. This CDR3 is CASSPRAGDHSNQPQHF. The CDR3 DNA sequence: TGTGCCAGCTCACCAAGGGCAGGGGACCATAGCAATCAGCCCCAGCATTTT. Using reference TRBV18 and TRBJ1-5 for the parts outside the CDR3, the full variable domain is NAGVMQNPRHLVRRRGQEARLRCSPMKGHSHVYWYRQLPEEGLKFMVYLQKENIIDESGMPKERFSAEFPKEGPSILRIQQVVRGDSAAYFCASSPRAGDHSNQPQHFGDGTRLSIL.

This chain connects TRBV12-3 or TRBV12-4 to TRBJ2-5; 7 bases match TRBD2. This CDR3 is built from 12 residues. Losses at the gene ends were 5 bases for V and 11 bases for J; bases not matched to a gene: 8. CDR3 coding DNA: TGTGCCAGCAGTCTTTGGGGGGGGGTACAGTACTTC. Translating gives CASSLWGGVQYF.

This sequence joins TRBV27 and TRBJ1-5; 11 nucleotides align to TRBD1. The germline V gene encodes CDR1 MNHEY and CDR2 SMNVEV (reference sequence). CDR3 size: 15 residues. J lost 9 bases, V lost 6 bases, and 10 bases had no gene match. DNA for the CDR3: TGTGCCAGCAGGACTAGGACAGGGGGCGAGGGGCCCCAGCATTTT. Translated: CASRTRTGGEGPQHF.

V and J are TRBV6-5 and TRBJ1-2, with TRBD1 matching 12 bases. The germline V gene encodes CDR1 MNHEY and CDR2 SVGAGI. The CDR3 spans 14 residues. V shed 6 bases, J shed 4 bases, and the junction held 3 bases outside the gene matches. This chain's CDR3 is CASRGTGGRYGYTF. DNA of the CDR3: TGTGCCAGCAGAGGGACAGGGGGCCGCTATGGCTACACCTTC.

The chain recombines TRBV6-5 with TRBJ1-1; D unclear. From germline, CDR1 is MNHEY and CDR2 SVGAGI. The CDR3 is made up of 16 amino acids. The ends were cut back, 2 bases at V and 6 bases at J, with 19 bases in the middle. For the CDR3, the DNA is TGTGCCAGCAGTTACCGTGGGCCCCGCACCACTGCTGAAGCTTTCTTT. Amino acids: CASSYRGPRTTAEAFF.

This rearrangement joins TRBV5-6 to TRBJ2-2, with TRBD1 identical over 8 bases. V lost 5 bases to trimming and J lost 0 bases; unmatched junction nucleotides: 6. This CDR3 spans 16 amino acids. The germline V gene encodes CDR1 SGHDT and CDR2 YYEEEE. CDR3 in amino acids: CASRTRDRTNTGELFF. For the CDR3, the DNA is TGTGCCAGCAGGACCCGGGACAGGACGAACACCGGGGAGCTGTTTTTT.

The rearrangement links TRBV11-3 to TRBJ2-1; 7 nucleotides align to TRBD2. The germline gives CDR1 SGHNT, CDR2 YENEEA. This CDR3 has 13 amino acids. V dropped 3 bases and J dropped 8; count of bases not matched to a gene: 4. In DNA, the CDR3 is TGTGCCAGCAGCTTCGCTAGCGGCGATGAGCAGTTCTTC. Translating gives CASSFASGDEQFF.

This chain joins TRBV28 and TRBJ1-6; possible D gene TRBD1, 6 bases. V was pared by 4 bases and J by 9 bases, with 16 bases between. This CDR3 region has 15 residues. Germline values: CDR1 MDHEN, CDR2 SYDVKM. This CDR3 is CASSSPGQYSSPLHF. Here the CDR3 DNA reads TGTGCCAGCAGTTCCCCCGGACAGTATTCTTCACCCCTCCACTTT.

This clone was seen only once. The CDR3 DNA sequence: TGTGCCAGCAGGTTATCCGGGACAGGGGGCACGAGTTCTTCACCCCTCCACTTT. It specifies CASRLSGTGGTSSSPLHF. The chain couples TRBV2 to TRBJ1-6; TRBD1 matches 12 bases. The germline gives CDR1 SNHLY, CDR2 FYNNEI. The V and J ends lost 6 bases and 9 bases, in that order; junction bases with no gene match: 15. The CDR3 totals 18 residues.

Here the CDR3 DNA reads TGTGCCAGCAGTGGACCACGGGGCCCGGGGGTAGATGGCTACACCTTC. Encoded protein: CASSGPRGPGVDGYTF. V gene TRBV25-1 combines with J gene TRBJ1-2, with D possibly TRBD1 on 5 matching bases. Per germline, CDR1 MGHDK and CDR2 SYGVNS. V was shortened by 4 bases and J by 6 bases, with 21 bases between the two germline ends. The CDR3 totals 16 residues.

V usage is TRBV9 and J usage is TRBJ2-5; 8 bases fit TRBD2. This CDR3 contains 13 residues. Germline assignment: CDR1 SGDLS and CDR2 YYNGEE. V shed 3 bases, J shed 5 bases, and the junction held 3 bases outside the gene matches. CDR3 nucleotides: TGTGCCAGCAGCGGTGGCGGGGGGGAGACCCAGTACTTC. Protein sequence: CASSGGGGETQYF.

The gene calls are TRBV30 and TRBJ2-2, with 7 bases lining up with TRBD1. This CDR3 region has 14 residues. Germline V CDR1 and CDR2: GTSNPN, SVGIG (reference sequence). The J segment lost 4 bases and the V segment lost 4 bases, leaving 6 bases of the junction unmatched. The CDR3 coding sequence is TGTGCCTGGACCCCGACAGGGCCCACCGGGGAGCTGTTTTTT. As protein: CAWTPTGPTGELFF. The complete variable domain, with remaining parts taken from reference TRBV30 and TRBJ2-2, reads SQTIHQWPATLVQPVGSPLSLECTVEGTSNPNLYWYRQAAGRGLQLLFYSVGIGQISSEVPQNLSASRPQDRQFILSSKKLLLSDSGFYLCAWTPTGPTGELFFGEGSRLTVL.

This rearrangement joins TRBV3-1 (or the pseudogene TRBV3-2) to TRBJ1-3; unclear D gene. Per the germline V gene, CDR1 is LGHDT and CDR2 is YNNKEL (reference sequence). The CDR3 spans 14 residues. The V and J ends lost 5 bases and 0 bases respectively, with 8 bases between them. CDR3 amino acids: CASSSRGSGNTIYF. The CDR3 bases are TGTGCCAGCAGCTCCCGGGGCTCTGGAAACACCATATATTTT.

This sequence joins TRBV28 and TRBJ2-7; the match to TRBD1 covers 7 bases. Per germline, CDR1 MDHEN and CDR2 SYDVKM. The V and J ends lost 5 bases and 7 bases, in that order; junction bases with no gene match: 8. This CDR3 contains 13 residues. The CDR3: CASSLPPGGEQYF. The CDR3 coding sequence is TGTGCCAGCAGTCTCCCCCCAGGGGGAGAGCAGTACTTC.

The genes are TRBV2 and TRBJ1-1; 8 bases match TRBD1. CDR3 length: 14 amino acids. With 5 bases clipped from V and 0 bases from J, the junction kept 2 bases outside the gene matches. Germline assignment: CDR1 SNHLY and CDR2 FYNNEI. The CDR3 loop is CASSPTGVNTEAFF. CDR3 nucleotides: TGTGCCAGCAGTCCGACAGGGGTGAACACTGAAGCTTTCTTT. Full variable domain (remainder filled in from reference TRBV2 and TRBJ1-1): EPEVTQTPSHQVTQMGQEVILRCVPISNHLYFYWYRQILGQKVEFLVSFYNNEISEKSEIFDDQFSVERPDGSNFTLKIRSTKLEDSAMYFCASSPTGVNTEAFFGQGTRLTVV.

This clone occurred a few times. The chain uses TRBV7-8 and TRBJ1-4, with 7 bases aligning to TRBD1. The CDR3 covers 15 residues. Germline assignment: CDR1 SGHVS and CDR2 FQNEAQ. The ends lost 5 bases at V and 5 bases at J; junction bases unmatched: 8. CDR3 DNA sequence: TGTGCCAGCAGCCCACCCAGGGGGAGGAATGAAAAACTGTTTTTT. It yields the protein CASSPPRGRNEKLFF.

The chain carries TRBV7-2 and TRBJ1-1; D might be TRBD1 (5 bases). The germline CDR1 and CDR2 sequences are SGHTA and FQGNSA. The germline V and J ends were trimmed by 7 bases and 5 bases, with 20 bases remaining between them. The CDR3 loop spans 15 amino acids. The CDR3 bases are TGTGCCAGCACTCCCGGGGGTCCCAGAGGGACTGAAGCTTTCTTT. It is translated as CASTPGGPRGTEAFF. Full variable domain (missing parts from reference TRBV7-2 and TRBJ1-1): GAGVSQSPSNKVTEKGKDVELRCDPISGHTALYWYRQSLGQGLEFLIYFQGNSAPDKSGLPSDRFSAERTGGSVSTLTIQRTQQEDSAVYLCASTPGGPRGTEAFFGQGTRLTVV.

This chain connects TRBV10-3 to TRBJ1-1; D possibly corresponds to TRBD1 (5 bases). Germline V gene data show CDR1 as ENHRY and CDR2 as SYGVKD. The ends were cut back, 5 bases at V and 3 bases at J, with 13 bases in the middle. CDR3 size: 14 residues. The CDR3 sequence is CAISFGGLDTEAFF. DNA for the CDR3: TGTGCCATCAGTTTCGGGGGGTTGGACACTGAAGCTTTCTTT.

As for this clone: Germline is not matched at one junction end, which may reflect a read error. The J gene is TRBJ2-3, the V gene TRBV19, with TRBD2 matching over 8 bases. The CDR3 contains 14 residues. CDR1 and CDR2 from the germline V gene are LNHDA and SQIVND (reference sequence). The CDR3 DNA reads as TGTGCCAGCAGTAGCGGGGCCAACACAGATACGCAGTATTTT. Its translation: CASSSGANTDTQYF.

A few counts support this clone. The chain has TRBV7-3 and TRBJ2-3, with 10 bases matching TRBD2. The CDR3 has 15 amino acids. Germline V gene data show CDR1 as SGHTA and CDR2 as FQGTGA. V lost 1 base, J lost 4 bases, and 2 bases stayed unmatched. In DNA, the CDR3 is TGTGCCAGCAGCTTAAGGCTAGCGGGGGCAGATACGCAGTATTTT. Translating gives CASSLRLAGADTQYF. The full variable domain, in which reference TRBV7-3 and TRBJ2-3 provide the parts outside the CDR3, is GAGVSQTPSNKVTEKGKYVELRCDPISGHTALYWYRQSLGQGPEFLIYFQGTGAADDSGLPNDRFFAVRPEGSVSTLKIQRTERGDSAVYLCASSLRLAGADTQYFGPGTRLTVL.

This chain joins TRBV3-1 (or the pseudogene TRBV3-2) and TRBJ2-2; a possible D gene is TRBD2 (5 bases). Germline V lookup: CDR1 LGHDT, CDR2 YNNKEL (reference sequence). The CDR3 length is 16 residues. The ends were cut back, 0 bases at V and 6 bases at J, with 14 bases in the middle. CDR3 coding DNA: TGTGCCAGCAGCCAAGATTTACGGAGGTTGGCCGGGGAGCTGTTTTTT. Its protein product is CASSQDLRRLAGELFF.

The CDR3: CASSQTQGVGGYTF. The CDR3 bases are TGTGCCAGCAGCCAAACACAGGGGGTTGGTGGCTACACCTTC. The chain is built from TRBV3-1 (or the pseudogene TRBV3-2) and TRBJ1-2; 8 nucleotides agree with TRBD1. Germline-derived CDR1 and CDR2 are LGHDT and YNNKEL (reference sequence). With V trimmed by 2 bases and J by 7 bases, 6 bases remained unmatched. The CDR3 runs 14 residues.

V gene TRBV21-1 combines with J gene TRBJ1-1; the D segment call TRBD1 is taken from the table without a DNA check. TRBV21-1 has pseudogene status. The CDR3 loop spans 13 amino acids. The CDR3 coding sequence is TGTGCCAGCAGCAAAGCTAGGGGGACTGAAGCTTTCTTT. It is translated as CASSKARGTEAFF.